The text below deals with one T cell receptor beta chain. This entry comes from a study of blood T cell repertoires in COVID-19. The repertoire was sequenced with immunoSEQ multiplex PCR; TCRdb's copy has only in-frame clones and lacks some. The table lists 200,000 to 250,000 clones, 80% to 90% of them singletons. In germline, CDR1 is SGHRS, CDR2 YFSETQ. Trimming cost V 5 bases and J 0 bases, with 8 bases left between them. The CDR3 extends over 13 amino acids. Source material: PBMCs or T cells enriched from blood (not recorded which). The rearrangement uses TRBV5-1 and TRBJ1-1, with D possibly TRBD1 on 5 matching bases. The origin of this receptor is a woman in her thirties who had been exposed to COVID-19. CDR3 protein: CASSQGLNTEAFF. CDR3 in DNA: TGCGCCAGCAGTCAGGGCTTGAACACTGAAGCTTTCTTT. Full variable domain (remainder filled in from reference TRBV5-1 and TRBJ1-1): KAGVTQTPRYLIKTRGQQVTLSCSPISGHRSVSWYQQTPGQGLQFLFEYFSETQRNKGNFPGRFSGRQFSNSRSEMNVSTLELGDSALYLCASSQGLNTEAFFGQGTRLTVV.